What follows are 5 T cell receptor beta chains derived from one specimen sequenced in a study of T-cell memory formation after mild COVID-19. TCRdb passed the 5' RACE reads through MiXCR, listing each CDR3 protein once. The sample contains about 390,000 distinct CDR3 sequences, 20% to 25% of which appear only once. Sequenced: PBMCs or a T cell subset sorted from them (not recorded which). These receptors originate from an adult woman who had mild COVID-19 (a few samples of this study predate the infection). Cell type and time point are not known.

The chain couples TRBV29-1 to TRBJ1-1; 7 bases line up with TRBD1. Germline CDR1 reads SQVTM; CDR2 reads ANQGSEA. V lost 6 bases, J lost 2 bases, and 9 bases stayed unmatched. The CDR3 has 14 residues. The CDR3 DNA reads as TGCAGCGTCTTCCTGGGGACAGCCAACACTGAAGCTTTCTTT. It is translated as CSVFLGTANTEAFF.

There are a few counts of this clonotype. The rearrangement links TRBV7-9 to TRBJ2-3; maybe TRBD1 (5 bases). This CDR3 is built from 15 residues. The germline V gene encodes CDR1 SEHNR and CDR2 FQNEAQ (reference sequence). V was shortened by 1 base and J by 3 bases, with 11 bases between the two germline ends. CDR3 region: CASSLGVRETDTQYF. The CDR3 DNA is TGTGCCAGCAGCTTAGGAGTCAGGGAAACAGATACGCAGTATTTT.

Note on this clonotype: The junction does not match germline at one end; this may be a read error. The V gene is TRBV12-3 or TRBV12-4, the J gene TRBJ2-3; the match to TRBD1 covers 11 bases. CDR3 length equals 12 residues. DNA of the CDR3: TGTGCCAGCAAAGACCGGGACAGGGGGAGTGATTTT. As protein: CASKDRDRGSDF.

CDR3 protein: CASSLSGTNSPLHF. The CDR3 nucleotides read TGTGCCAGCAGCTTAAGCGGGACTAATTCACCCCTCCACTTT. The V and J genes are TRBV7-9 and TRBJ1-6; weak D call: TRBD1 (5 bases). Deletions cut 2 bases from V and 6 bases from J, with 8 bases between. This CDR3 spans 14 amino acids. Germline CDR1 reads SEHNR; CDR2 reads FQNEAQ (reference sequence).

The V call is TRBV3-1, the J call TRBJ2-5; unclear D gene. The CDR3 contains 13 residues. The germline gives CDR1 LGHDT, CDR2 YNNKEL (reference sequence). Trimming cost V 3 bases and J 4 bases, with 9 bases left between them. The CDR3 nucleotides are TGTGCCAGCAGCCAGCCCTACATAGAGACCCAGTACTTC. It translates to CASSQPYIETQYF.